Sequencing of this TCR beta chain was carried out in a study of beta chain features in type 1 diabetes. The CDR3 is 13 amino acids. Sequenced material consisted of expressed TCRB transcripts (all of the isolated RNA was reverse transcribed). Assay: immunoSEQ multiplex PCR; the TCRdb copy retains only in-frame clones and omits some. The repertoire includes about 210,000 clones, roughly 10% of them detected once, and 1% to 1.5% sits in the top ten. Many counts were recorded for this clone. What it binds is not known. Study findings and constraints: TCRB rearrangement may or may not be influenced by HLA type; here this remained unresolved.

The TCR was taken from a man younger than 30 in good health. The chain employs TRBV21-1 and TRBJ2-1; TRBD1 is the table's D call, not checked against the DNA. TRBV21-1 is marked as a pseudogene. Source material: central memory CD4+ T cells from blood. CDR3 in DNA: TGTGCCAGCAGCAAAGCCAGGGGCAATGAGCAGTTCTTC. Translation: CASSKARGNEQFF.